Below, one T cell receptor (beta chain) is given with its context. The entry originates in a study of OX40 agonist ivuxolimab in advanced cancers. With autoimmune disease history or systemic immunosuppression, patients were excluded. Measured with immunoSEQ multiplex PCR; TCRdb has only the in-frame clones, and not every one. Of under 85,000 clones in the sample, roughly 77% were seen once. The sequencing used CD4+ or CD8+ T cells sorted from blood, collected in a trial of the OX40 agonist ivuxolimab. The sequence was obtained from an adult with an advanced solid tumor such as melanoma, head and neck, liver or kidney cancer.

The CDR3 DNA reads as TGTGCCAGCAGTGAGGCGGGTTGGAACACTGAAGCTTTCTTT. This encodes CASSEAGWNTEAFF. The chain employs TRBV2 and TRBJ1-1; D gene uncertain. The CDR3 extends over 14 amino acids. V was shortened by 3 bases and J by 1 base, with 9 bases between the two germline ends. Germline CDR1 is SNHLY and CDR2 is FYNNEI.